This T cell receptor beta chain derives from a study of OX40 agonist ivuxolimab in advanced cancers. Study conclusions and caveats: Averaged across samples, CD8+ T cells carried more expanded clones than CD4+ did.

Worth noting for this clone: Its specificity is unknown.

Data came from immunoSEQ multiplex PCR; TCRdb stores just in-frame clones and leaves some out. The sample gives around 140,000 clones, about 92% of which show up once; about 0.93% is in the top ten. This receptor was identified in an adult with an advanced solid tumor such as melanoma, head and neck, liver or kidney cancer. The starting material was CD4+ or CD8+ T cells sorted from blood, obtained in a trial of the OX40 agonist ivuxolimab.

The CDR3 reads CASSRRPGDEQFF. Here the CDR3 DNA reads TGTGCCAGCAGCAGACGGCCTGGGGATGAGCAGTTCTTC. The V and J genes are TRBV4-2 and TRBJ2-1; D unresolved. The V end was cut by 5 bases, the J end by 8 bases, with 13 bases between. Germline V gene sequence: CDR1 LGHNA, CDR2 YNFKEQ. The CDR3 runs to 13 residues.